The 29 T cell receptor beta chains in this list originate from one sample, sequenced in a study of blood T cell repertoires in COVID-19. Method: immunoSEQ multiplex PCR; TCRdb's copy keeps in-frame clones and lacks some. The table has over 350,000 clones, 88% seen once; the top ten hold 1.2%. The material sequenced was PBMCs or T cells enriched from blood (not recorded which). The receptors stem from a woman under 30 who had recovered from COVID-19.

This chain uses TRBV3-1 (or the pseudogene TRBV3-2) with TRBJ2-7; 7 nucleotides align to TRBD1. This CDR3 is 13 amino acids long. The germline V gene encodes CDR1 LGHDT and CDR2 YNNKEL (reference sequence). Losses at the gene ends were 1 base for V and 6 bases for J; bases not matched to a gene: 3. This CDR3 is CASSQGTGVEQYF. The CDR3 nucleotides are TGTGCCAGCAGCCAAGGCACAGGGGTCGAGCAGTACTTC.

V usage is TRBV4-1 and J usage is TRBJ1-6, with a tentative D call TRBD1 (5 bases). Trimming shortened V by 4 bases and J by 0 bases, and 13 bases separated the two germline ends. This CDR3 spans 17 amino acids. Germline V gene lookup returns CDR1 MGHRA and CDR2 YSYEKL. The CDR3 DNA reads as TGCGCCAGCAGCCCCGGGGACTCCCGCTCCTATAATTCACCCCTCCACTTT. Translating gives CASSPGDSRSYNSPLHF.

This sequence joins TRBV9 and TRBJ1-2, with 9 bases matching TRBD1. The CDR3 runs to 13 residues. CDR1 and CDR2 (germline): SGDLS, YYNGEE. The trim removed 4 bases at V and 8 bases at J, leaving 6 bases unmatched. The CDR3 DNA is TGTGCCAGCAGCTCGGGACAGGGTAACGGCTACACCTTC. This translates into CASSSGQGNGYTF.

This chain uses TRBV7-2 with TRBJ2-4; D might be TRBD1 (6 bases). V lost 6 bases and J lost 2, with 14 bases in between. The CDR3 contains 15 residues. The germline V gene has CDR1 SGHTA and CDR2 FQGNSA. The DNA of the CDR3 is TGTGCCAGCAGGTTAACAGGGTTAACCAAAAACATTCAGTACTTC. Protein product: CASRLTGLTKNIQYF.

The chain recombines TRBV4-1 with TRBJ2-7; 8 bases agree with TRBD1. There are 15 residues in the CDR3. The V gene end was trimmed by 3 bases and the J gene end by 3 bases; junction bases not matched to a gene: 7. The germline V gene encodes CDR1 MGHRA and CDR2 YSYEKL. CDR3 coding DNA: TGCGCCAGCAGCCAGCCACGACAGGGGTACTACGAGCAGTACTTC. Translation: CASSQPRQGYYEQYF.

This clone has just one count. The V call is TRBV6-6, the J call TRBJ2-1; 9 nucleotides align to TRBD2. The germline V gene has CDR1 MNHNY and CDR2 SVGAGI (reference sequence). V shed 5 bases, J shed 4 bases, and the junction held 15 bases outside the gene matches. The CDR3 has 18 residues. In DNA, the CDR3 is TGTGCCAGCAGTCCCGTGGCTCGGCGGGGGGGCCAGTACAATGAGCAGTTCTTC. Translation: CASSPVARRGGQYNEQFF.

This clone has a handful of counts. Here the CDR3 reads CASSYGSDYTEAFF. In nucleotides, the CDR3 is TGTGCCAGCAGTTACGGTTCAGACTACACTGAAGCTTTCTTT. This chain links TRBV6-2 or TRBV6-3 with TRBJ1-1; D not resolved. Trimming took off 2 bases at V and 3 bases at J, with 10 bases between the two ends. The CDR3 sequence is 14 residues long. Per the germline V gene, CDR1 is MNHEY and CDR2 is SVGEGT.

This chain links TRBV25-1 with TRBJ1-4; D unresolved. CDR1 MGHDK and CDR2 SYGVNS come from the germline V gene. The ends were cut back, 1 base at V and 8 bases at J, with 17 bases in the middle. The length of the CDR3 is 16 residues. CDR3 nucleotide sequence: TGTGCCAGCAGTGAATCCAGGTGGCAGGCAGAGGAAAAACTGTTTTTT. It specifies CASSESRWQAEEKLFF.

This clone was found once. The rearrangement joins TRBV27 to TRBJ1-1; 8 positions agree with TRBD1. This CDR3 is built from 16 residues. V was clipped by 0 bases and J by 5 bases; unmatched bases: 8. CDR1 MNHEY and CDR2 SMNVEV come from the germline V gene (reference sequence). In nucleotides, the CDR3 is TGTGCCAGCAGTTTATCCCTTCCAGGGGGCGGAACTGAAGCTTTCTTT. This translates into CASSLSLPGGGTEAFF.

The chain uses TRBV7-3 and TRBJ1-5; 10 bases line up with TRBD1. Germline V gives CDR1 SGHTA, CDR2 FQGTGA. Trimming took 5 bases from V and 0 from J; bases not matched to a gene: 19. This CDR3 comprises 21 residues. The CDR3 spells CASSAPTRGQGTPYSNQPQHF. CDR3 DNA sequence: TGTGCCAGCAGCGCCCCTACCCGGGGACAGGGGACCCCCTATAGCAATCAGCCCCAGCATTTT.

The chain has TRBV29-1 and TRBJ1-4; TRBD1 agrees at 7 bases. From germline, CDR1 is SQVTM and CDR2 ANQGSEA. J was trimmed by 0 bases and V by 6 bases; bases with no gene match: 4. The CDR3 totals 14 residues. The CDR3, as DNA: TGCAGCGTCGTAGACAGGGCAACTAATGAAAAACTGTTTTTT. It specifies CSVVDRATNEKLFF.

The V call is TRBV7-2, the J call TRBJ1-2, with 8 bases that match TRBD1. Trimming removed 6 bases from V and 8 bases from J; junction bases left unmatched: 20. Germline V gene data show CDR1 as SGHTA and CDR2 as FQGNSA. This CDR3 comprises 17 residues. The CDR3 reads CASSTDRVTAGIRGYTF. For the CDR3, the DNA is TGTGCCAGCAGTACGGACAGGGTAACTGCGGGTATACGGGGCTACACCTTC.

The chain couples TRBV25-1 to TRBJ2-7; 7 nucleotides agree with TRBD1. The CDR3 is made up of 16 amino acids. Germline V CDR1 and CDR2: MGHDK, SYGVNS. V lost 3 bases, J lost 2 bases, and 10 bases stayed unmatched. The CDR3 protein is CASSDLGQVATYEQYF. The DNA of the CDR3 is TGTGCCAGCAGTGACCTAGGACAGGTAGCGACCTACGAGCAGTACTTC.

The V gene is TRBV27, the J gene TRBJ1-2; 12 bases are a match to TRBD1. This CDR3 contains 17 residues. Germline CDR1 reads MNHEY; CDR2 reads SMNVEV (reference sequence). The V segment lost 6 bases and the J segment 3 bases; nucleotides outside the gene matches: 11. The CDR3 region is CASSLTGTGGQYYGYTF. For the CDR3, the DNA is TGTGCCAGCAGCCTAACCGGGACAGGGGGCCAGTACTATGGCTACACCTTC.

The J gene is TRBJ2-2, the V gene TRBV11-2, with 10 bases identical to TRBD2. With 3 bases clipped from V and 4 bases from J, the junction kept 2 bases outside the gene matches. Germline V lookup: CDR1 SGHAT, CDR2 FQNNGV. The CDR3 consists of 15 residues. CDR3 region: CASSFSGGSTGELFF. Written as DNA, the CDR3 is TGTGCCAGCAGCTTTAGCGGGGGGAGCACCGGGGAGCTGTTTTTT.

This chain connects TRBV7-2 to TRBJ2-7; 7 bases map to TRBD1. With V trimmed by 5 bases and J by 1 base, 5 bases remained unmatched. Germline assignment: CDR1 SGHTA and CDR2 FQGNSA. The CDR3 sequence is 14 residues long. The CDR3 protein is CASSITGQSYEQYF. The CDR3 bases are TGTGCCAGCAGCATCACGGGACAGTCCTACGAGCAGTACTTC.

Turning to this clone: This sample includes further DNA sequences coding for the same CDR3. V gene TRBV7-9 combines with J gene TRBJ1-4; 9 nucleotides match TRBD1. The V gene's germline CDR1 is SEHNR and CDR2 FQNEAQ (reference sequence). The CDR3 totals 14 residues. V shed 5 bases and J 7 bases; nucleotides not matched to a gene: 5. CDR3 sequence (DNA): TGTGCCAGCAGCCTACAGGGGGCAGTTGAAAAACTGTTTTTT. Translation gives CASSLQGAVEKLFF.

The CDR3 DNA reads TGCGCCAGCAGCCATCTTCACTCCGGGACAGCGAATGAAAAACTGTTTTTT. It specifies CASSHLHSGTANEKLFF. The chain recombines TRBV4-1 with TRBJ1-4; 7 nucleotides match TRBD1. This CDR3 is built from 17 residues. The germline V gene has CDR1 MGHRA and CDR2 YSYEKL. V was clipped by 3 bases and J by 5 bases; unmatched bases: 12.

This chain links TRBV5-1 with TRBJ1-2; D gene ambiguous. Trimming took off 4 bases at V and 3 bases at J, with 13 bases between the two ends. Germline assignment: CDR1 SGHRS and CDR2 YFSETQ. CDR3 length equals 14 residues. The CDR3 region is CASSTRRRDYGYTF. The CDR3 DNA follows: TGCGCCAGCAGCACCAGAAGGCGGGACTATGGCTACACCTTC.

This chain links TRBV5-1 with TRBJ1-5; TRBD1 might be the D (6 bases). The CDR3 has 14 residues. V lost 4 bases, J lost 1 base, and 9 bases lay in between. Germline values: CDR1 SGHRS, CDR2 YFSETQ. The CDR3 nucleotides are TGCGCCAGCAGCCCGGGACACAGCAATCAGCCCCAGCATTTT. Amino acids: CASSPGHSNQPQHF.

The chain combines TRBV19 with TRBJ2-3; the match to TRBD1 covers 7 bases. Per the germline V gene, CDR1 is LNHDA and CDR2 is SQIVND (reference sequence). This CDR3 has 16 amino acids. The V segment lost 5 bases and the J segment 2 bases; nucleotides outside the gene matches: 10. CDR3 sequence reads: CASSLRDSYFTDTQYF. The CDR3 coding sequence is TGTGCCAGTAGTCTCCGGGACAGCTACTTCACAGATACGCAGTATTTT.

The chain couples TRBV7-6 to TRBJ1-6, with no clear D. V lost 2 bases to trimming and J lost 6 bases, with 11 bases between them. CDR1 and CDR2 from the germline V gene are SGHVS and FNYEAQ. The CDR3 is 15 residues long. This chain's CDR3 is CASSLYRGSNSPLHF. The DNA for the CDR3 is TGTGCCAGCAGCTTATACCGGGGTAGTAATTCACCCCTCCACTTT.

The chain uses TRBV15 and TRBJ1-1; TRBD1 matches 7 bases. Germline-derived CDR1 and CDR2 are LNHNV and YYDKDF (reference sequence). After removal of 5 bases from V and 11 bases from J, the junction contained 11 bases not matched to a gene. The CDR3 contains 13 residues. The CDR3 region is CATSSGRDRAAFF. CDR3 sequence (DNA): TGTGCCACCAGCTCTGGGCGCGACAGGGCTGCTTTCTTT.

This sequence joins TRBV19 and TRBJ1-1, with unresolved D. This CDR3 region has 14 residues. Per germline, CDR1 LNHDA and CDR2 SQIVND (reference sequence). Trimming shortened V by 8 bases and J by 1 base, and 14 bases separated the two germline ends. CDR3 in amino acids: CASRETRGNTEAFF. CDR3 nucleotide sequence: TGTGCCAGTCGAGAAACGAGAGGGAACACTGAAGCTTTCTTT.

CDR3 amino acids: CASSAIGSNIQYF. CDR3 sequence (DNA): TGTGCCAGCAGTGCGATAGGGAGTAACATTCAGTACTTC. This chain joins TRBV6-6 and TRBJ2-4, with D possibly matching TRBD2 (5 bases). With 5 bases removed from V and 7 bases from J, the gap between germline ends came to 12 bases. There are 13 residues in the CDR3. Germline-derived CDR1 and CDR2 are MNHNY and SVGAGI (reference sequence).

CDR3 bases: TGTGCCAGCAGTCGCTACCCGGGACAGGGGGCCCACACAGATACGCAGTATTTT. Its protein is CASSRYPGQGAHTDTQYF. J is TRBJ2-3 and V is TRBV9, with 12 bases aligning to TRBD1. There are 18 residues in the CDR3. V shed 5 bases, J shed 2 bases, and the junction held 12 bases outside the gene matches. Germline V gives CDR1 SGDLS, CDR2 YYNGEE.

This CDR3 reads CASSPQGQKLSNQPQHF. Written as DNA, the CDR3 is TGTGCCAGCTCACCCCAGGGACAGAAGCTTAGCAATCAGCCCCAGCATTTT. The chain links TRBV18 to TRBJ1-5; 7 nucleotides agree with TRBD1. From germline, CDR1 is KGHSH and CDR2 LQKENI. The CDR3 covers 17 residues. With V trimmed by 3 bases and J by 0 bases, 8 bases remained unmatched.

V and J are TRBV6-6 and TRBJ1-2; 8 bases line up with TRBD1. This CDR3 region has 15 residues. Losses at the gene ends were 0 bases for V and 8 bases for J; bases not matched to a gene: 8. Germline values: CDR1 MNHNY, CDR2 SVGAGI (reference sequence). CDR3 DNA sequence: TGTGCCAGCAGTTACTCGGGAACAGGGGGAGAGGGCTACACCTTC. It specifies CASSYSGTGGEGYTF.

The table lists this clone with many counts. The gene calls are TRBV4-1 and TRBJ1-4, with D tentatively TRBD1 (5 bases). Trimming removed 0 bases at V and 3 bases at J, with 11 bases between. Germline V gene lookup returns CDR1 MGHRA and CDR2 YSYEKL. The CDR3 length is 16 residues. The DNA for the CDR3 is TGCGCCAGCAGCCAAGATGGGGGGGTGTCTAATGAAAAACTGTTTTTT. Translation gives CASSQDGGVSNEKLFF.